These 23 T cell receptor beta chains share one sample of origin, sequenced in a study of HIV-infected patients and healthy controls. Alpha and beta constant-region primers primed reverse transcription of around 550 ng RNA. Separate chain-specific third strand synthesis with multiplexing indices produced the alpha and beta libraries. TCRdb ran MiXCR on the 5' RACE reads and lists one entry per CDR3 protein. The table has tens of thousands of distinct CDR3 sequences, about 8.5% seen once. All unsorted peripheral T cells were captured because whole blood was used without fractionation. Material: blood. The origin of the receptors is an adult in good health.

The rearrangement links TRBV6-5 to TRBJ2-1; 10 bases match TRBD2. Per germline, CDR1 MNHEY and CDR2 SVGAGI. The V and J ends lost 6 bases and 12 bases, in that order; junction bases with no gene match: 11. This CDR3 is 14 amino acids long. The CDR3 protein is CASRAGLASFGQFF. CDR3 DNA sequence: TGTGCCAGCAGAGCGGGACTAGCGTCATTCGGGCAGTTCTTC.

This sequence joins TRBV4-1 and TRBJ2-2; 12 bases line up with TRBD2. The V gene's germline CDR1 is MGHRA and CDR2 YSYEKL. This CDR3 contains 18 residues. The J segment lost 5 bases and the V segment lost 4 bases, leaving 11 bases of the junction unmatched. The CDR3 is CASSRGLAGNPRTGELFF. In DNA, the CDR3 is TGCGCCAGCAGCCGAGGACTAGCGGGGAACCCGAGGACCGGGGAGCTGTTTTTT.

The rearrangement links TRBV5-1 to TRBJ2-7; D is unclear. V gave up 5 bases and J gave up 2 bases, with 17 bases separating them. Germline CDR1 reads SGHRS; CDR2 reads YFSETQ. This CDR3 has 15 residues. This CDR3 reads CASRLGPVGPYEQYF. Here the CDR3 DNA reads TGCGCCAGCAGGCTGGGCCCAGTGGGTCCCTACGAGCAGTACTTC.

In its sample, this clonotype was seen many times. V gene TRBV3-1 combines with J gene TRBJ1-1, with D unresolved. Between the trimmed V and J ends, which lost 4 bases and 9 bases, there was a span of 18 bases. Germline V gene data show CDR1 as LGHDT and CDR2 as YNNKEL (reference sequence). There are 14 residues in the CDR3. This CDR3 reads CASSPGGGPKKAFF. CDR3 DNA sequence: TGTGCCAGCAGCCCAGGTGGCGGTCCCAAAAAAGCTTTCTTT.

By share, this clonotype ranks as medium-sized (0.01 to 0.1%). This sequence joins TRBV7-9 and TRBJ1-1; D uncertain. V lost 3 bases, J lost 1 base, and 6 bases lay in between. The CDR3 has 13 amino acids. Looked up from germline, CDR1 is SEHNR and CDR2 is FQNEAQ (reference sequence). CDR3 DNA sequence: TGTGCCAGCAGCTTGGAAGCGAACACTGAAGCTTTCTTT. It specifies CASSLEANTEAFF.

The rearrangement links TRBV6-1 to TRBJ1-2; TRBD1 might be the D (6 bases). The germline V gene has CDR1 MNHNS and CDR2 SASEGT. The CDR3 extends over 14 amino acids. V dropped 4 bases and J dropped 5 bases, with 14 bases sitting between them. The CDR3 is CASSVSGGSYGYTF. The DNA of the CDR3 is TGTGCCAGCAGTGTGAGTGGGGGCAGTTATGGCTACACCTTC.

About this clonotype itself: With a much larger clone just one base away, this may be a read error. This sequence joins TRBV30 and TRBJ1-1; 9 bases fit TRBD1. With 0 bases clipped from V and 6 bases from J, the junction kept 5 bases outside the gene matches. CDR1 is GTSNPN, CDR2 SVGIG, per germline (reference sequence). CDR3 length: 14 amino acids. The CDR3 region is CAWSVSDRGAEAFF. The CDR3 DNA reads TGTGCCTGGAGTGTCTCGGACAGGGGCGCTGAAGCTTTCTTT.

This clonotype was detected once. J is TRBJ1-5 and V is TRBV6-6; TRBD1 is a possible D gene (5 bases). The CDR3 loop spans 13 amino acids. CDR1 is MNHNY and CDR2 is SVGAGI in the germline V gene (reference sequence). V lost 4 bases and J lost 7, with 11 bases in between. The CDR3 DNA follows: TGTGCCAGCAGTTCACAGGAGGGACAGCCCCAGCATTTT. This codes for CASSSQEGQPQHF.

This clonotype was seen a handful of times. J is TRBJ1-1 and V is TRBV5-5; tentative D call: TRBD1 (5 bases). The CDR3 covers 18 residues. Germline V CDR1 and CDR2: SGHKS, YYEKEE (reference sequence). Trimming took 7 bases from V and 0 from J, leaving 25 bases between them. The CDR3 spells CASSSGDLIYNMNTEAFF. DNA of the CDR3: TGTGCCAGCTCAAGCGGGGACCTGATATACAACATGAACACTGAAGCTTTCTTT.

In nucleotides, the CDR3 is TGTGCCAGCAGCCAAGATTCTGCTACTAGGAAGCAGTATTTT. This codes for CASSQDSATRKQYF. V and J are TRBV3-1 and TRBJ2-3; D is perhaps TRBD2 (5 bases). The germline V gene has CDR1 LGHDT and CDR2 YNNKEL (reference sequence). This CDR3 is built from 14 residues. The V end lost 0 bases, the J end lost 11 bases, and 15 bases lay between the germline ends.

This clonotype was seen a handful of times. This sequence joins TRBV19 and TRBJ2-1; 8 bases align to TRBD1. Germline lookup yields CDR1 LNHDA and CDR2 SQIVND (reference sequence). The junction had 11 bases not matched to a gene; V was cut back by 6 bases and J by 4 bases. The CDR3 is 16 residues long. The CDR3 DNA follows: TGTGCCAGTAGAACCTCCGACAGGGGATTGTACAATGAGCAGTTCTTC. Translating gives CASRTSDRGLYNEQFF. The whole variable domain, filled in from reference TRBV19 and TRBJ2-1, reads DGGITQSPKYLFRKEGQNVTLSCEQNLNHDAMYWYRQDPGQGLRLIYYSQIVNDFQKGDIAEGYSVSREKKESFPLTVTSAQKNPTAFYLCASRTSDRGLYNEQFFGPGTRLTVL.

This clonotype showed up many times. The chain has TRBV7-9 and TRBJ1-4; TRBD1 agrees at 10 bases. V dropped 4 bases and J dropped 7; count of bases not matched to a gene: 6. CDR1 SEHNR and CDR2 FQNEAQ come from the germline V gene (reference sequence). This CDR3 region has 15 residues. CDR3 in amino acids: CASSSSRTGGEKLFF. DNA of the CDR3: TGTGCCAGCAGCTCCAGTAGGACAGGGGGTGAAAAACTGTTTTTT.

V gene TRBV7-2 combines with J gene TRBJ2-3, with 7 bases aligning to TRBD2. J lost 2 bases, V lost 8 bases, and 7 bases had no gene match. Germline CDR1 and CDR2: SGHTA and FQGNSA. This CDR3 spans 14 amino acids. CDR3 nucleotides: TGTGCCAGCGCGGGGGTGGACTTCACAGATACGCAGTATTTT. Translated: CASAGVDFTDTQYF.

By share, this clonotype counts as medium-sized. The chain uses TRBV5-1 and TRBJ1-1; no firm D call. The V end lost 2 bases, the J end lost 1 base, and 6 bases lay between the germline ends. Germline loops: CDR1 SGHRS, CDR2 YFSETQ. This CDR3 has 13 residues. DNA for the CDR3: TGCGCCAGCAGCTTATGGGGGAACACTGAAGCTTTCTTT. Translation gives CASSLWGNTEAFF.

The V call is TRBV7-3, the J call TRBJ2-1; possible D gene TRBD2, 5 bases. V lost 4 bases to trimming and J lost 2 bases, with 9 bases between them. This CDR3 is 14 amino acids long. Germline CDR1 reads SGHTA; CDR2 reads FQGTGA. The DNA for the CDR3 is TGTGCCAGCAGCTCCGGGGAAACCTACAATGAGCAGTTCTTC. This codes for CASSSGETYNEQFF.

This clonotype was observed at least ten times. The chain recombines TRBV10-3 with TRBJ2-7, with 7 bases fitting TRBD2. Germline CDR1 reads ENHRY; CDR2 reads SYGVKD. Unmatched junction bases numbered 9, after V lost 10 bases and J lost 3 bases. This CDR3 is built from 13 residues. The CDR3 loop reads CANRGEGSYEQYF. For the CDR3, the DNA is TGTGCCAACCGGGGGGAAGGGAGCTACGAGCAGTACTTC.

This clonotype is labeled as medium-sized. The genes are TRBV29-1 and TRBJ2-2; the D gene could be TRBD1 or TRBD2 (6 bases each). CDR3 length: 14 amino acids. The germline CDR1 and CDR2 sequences are SQVTM and ANQGSEA. Trimming stripped 7 bases from V and 1 base from J, with 13 bases between. The CDR3 protein is CSAYRDLNTGELFF. Here the CDR3 DNA reads TGCAGCGCTTACAGGGACTTGAACACCGGGGAGCTGTTTTTT.

This clonotype has ten or more counts. The chain recombines TRBV29-1 with TRBJ2-2; D gene uncertain. The CDR3 has 13 amino acids. The germline gives CDR1 SQVTM, CDR2 ANQGSEA. V lost 4 bases and J 1 base, leaving 7 bases between the germline ends. The CDR3 DNA reads TGCAGCGTTGTAGGGCGGAACACCGGGGAGCTGTTTTTT. Protein product: CSVVGRNTGELFF.

In this sample, this clonotype is medium-sized. The J gene is TRBJ1-1, the V gene TRBV5-1; tentative D call: TRBD1 (5 bases). Per germline, CDR1 SGHRS and CDR2 YFSETQ. Trimming left V 5 bases short and J 6 bases short, with 14 bases between. There are 13 residues in the CDR3. The CDR3: CASSYTGEAEAFF. DNA for the CDR3: TGCGCCAGCAGTTACACAGGAGAGGCTGAAGCTTTCTTT.

With regard to this clonotype: A much larger clone lies a single base off, so this may be a read error. The chain links TRBV6-4 to TRBJ2-2; D gene uncertain. The V and J ends lost 2 bases and 3 bases respectively, with 4 bases between them. Germline-derived CDR1 and CDR2 are MRHNA and SNTAGT. The CDR3 length is 13 residues. The CDR3 is CASSDGDTGELFF. DNA of the CDR3: TGTGCCAGCAGTGACGGGGACACCGGGGAGCTGTTTTTT.

The rearrangement uses TRBV7-2 and TRBJ2-7; TRBD2 matches 11 bases. With 5 bases clipped from V and 2 bases from J, the junction kept 2 bases outside the gene matches. The CDR3 covers 14 residues. Germline V gene data show CDR1 as SGHTA and CDR2 as FQGNSA. DNA of the CDR3: TGTGCCAGCAGCGCTAGCGGGGGGCCCTACGAGCAGTACTTC. This translates into CASSASGGPYEQYF.

This clonotype has ten or more counts. J is TRBJ1-5 and V is TRBV12-3 or TRBV12-4; D gene ambiguous. This CDR3 has 12 amino acids. V dropped 8 bases and J dropped 5 bases, with 10 bases sitting between them. The CDR3 sequence: CASQAPYQPQHF. Here the CDR3 DNA reads TGTGCCAGCCAAGCCCCCTATCAGCCCCAGCATTTT.

As concerns this clonotype: A read error may be the cause here, since a much bigger clone is one base away. This rearrangement joins TRBV3-1 to TRBJ1-2; D remains ambiguous. CDR1 LGHDT and CDR2 YNNKEL come from the germline V gene (reference sequence). There are 14 residues in the CDR3. The CDR3 DNA is TGTGCCAGCAGCCAAGATCCACAGAACTATGCCTACACCTTC. It encodes CASSQDPQNYAYTF.